Listed below are T cell receptor beta chains from one sample, sequenced in a study of blood T cells in healthy people across ages. TCRdb called the 5' RACE reads again in MiXCR, with one record for every CDR3 protein. Here the sample spans 980,000 or so distinct CDR3 sequences, roughly 48% being singletons. Sequencing was carried out using blood. The receptors originated from a man aged 30 to 45 in good health. The CDR3 runs from the conserved cysteine through the conserved F or W. A D gene is named only where the DNA matches it firmly. Clone sizes are given selectively: once, few, many, or a class where the clone is expanded.

j_gene | v_gene | d_gene | abundance | CDR3aa | CDR3nt
TRBJ1-2 | TRBV20-1 | - | - | CSARGEGQNYGYTF | TGCAGTGCTAGAGGGGAGGGGCAGAACTATGGCTACACCTTC
TRBJ1-2 | TRBV12-3/TRBV12-4 | - | - | CASSLDGRGVGYTF | TGTGCCAGCAGTTTAGATGGAAGGGGCGTTGGCTACACCTTC
TRBJ1-6 | TRBV7-9 | - | once | CASRPEDILSAPLHF | TGTGCCAGCAGACCTGAGGACATCTTGTCAGCACCCCTCCACTTT
TRBJ1-6 | TRBV3-1 | - | - | CASSRVGQGIYNSPLHF | TGTGCCAGCAGCCGAGTAGGGCAGGGAATCTATAATTCACCCCTCCACTTT
TRBJ2-7 | TRBV7-9 | TRBD1 | - | CASSSTGGGDEQYF | TGTGCCAGCAGCTCAACAGGGGGAGGTGACGAGCAGTACTTC
TRBJ2-1 | TRBV5-1 | TRBD2 | - | CASRTSGDSCNEQFF | TGCGCCAGCAGGACTAGCGGAGACTCCTGCAATGAGCAGTTCTTC
TRBJ1-5 | TRBV11-3 | - | - | CASSDSRLRVLPQHF | TGTGCCAGCAGTGACTCGCGGTTACGAGTCCTGCCCCAGCATTTT
TRBJ2-3 | TRBV2 | - | many | CASSAGRGLNTQYF | TGTGCCAGCAGTGCGGGGCGGGGTTTGAATACGCAGTATTTT
TRBJ1-5 | TRBV4-1 | - | - | CASSRMPGNPNQPQHF | TGCGCCAGCAGCCGGATGCCAGGAAACCCCAATCAGCCCCAGCATTTT
TRBJ2-7 | TRBV11-2 | TRBD2 | - | CASSRGTSVSYEQYF | TGTGCCAGCAGCCGGGGGACTAGCGTTTCGTACGAGCAGTACTTC
TRBJ2-5 | TRBV20-1 | - | - | CSARSRDLNRETQYF | TGCAGTGCTAGATCCCGGGACTTGAACCGCGAGACCCAGTACTTC
TRBJ2-1 | TRBV3-1 | TRBD2 | - | CASSQVGGAYNEQFF | TGTGCCAGCAGCCAAGTCGGGGGGGCTTACAATGAGCAGTTCTTC
TRBJ1-4 | TRBV14 | TRBD1 | - | CASSRGTGDEKLFF | TGTGCCAGCAGCCGAGGGACAGGGGATGAAAAACTGTTTTTT
TRBJ2-7 | TRBV7-9 | TRBD1 | - | CASSSVTGTVYEQYF | TGTGCCAGCAGCTCCGTGACAGGGACCGTCTACGAGCAGTACTTC
TRBJ1-5 | TRBV28 | - | few | CASSSLDTLSSNQPQHF | TGTGCCAGCAGTTCCTTGGACACCCTCAGTAGCAATCAGCCCCAGCATTTT
TRBJ2-2 | TRBV7-9 | TRBD2 | few | CASSLTGGANLGELFF | TGTGCCAGCAGCTTAACCGGGGGGGCCAATCTCGGGGAGCTGTTTTTT
TRBJ2-5 | TRBV6-5 | - | - | CASSYDVGETQYF | TGTGCCAGCAGTTACGACGTAGGAGAGACCCAGTACTTC
TRBJ2-1 | TRBV6-5 | - | few | CASTPPGAGIGDEQFF | TGTGCCAGCACTCCACCCGGAGCAGGGATTGGCGATGAGCAGTTCTTC
TRBJ1-2 | TRBV14 | - | - | CASSQHTGRNYGYTF | TGTGCCAGCAGCCAACATACGGGGCGCAACTATGGCTACACCTTC
TRBJ1-4 | TRBV4-1 | - | - | CASSSRRYGAATNEKLFF | TGCGCCAGCAGCAGCCGAAGGTACGGGGCTGCAACTAATGAAAAACTGTTTTTT
TRBJ2-5 | TRBV5-1 | TRBD2 | - | CASSLILAGQETQYF | TGCGCCAGCAGCTTAATTCTAGCGGGGCAAGAGACCCAGTACTTC
TRBJ2-1 | TRBV12-3/TRBV12-4 | - | few | CASGPSSYNEQFF | TGTGCCAGCGGTCCTAGCTCCTACAATGAGCAGTTCTTC
TRBJ2-5 | TRBV11-2 | - | few | CASTTALRLGKETQYF | TGTGCCAGCACGACAGCCTTAAGGCTCGGTAAAGAGACCCAGTACTTC
TRBJ1-4 | TRBV20-1 | - | - | CSAPRPGVEKLFF | TGCAGTGCCCCCCGGCCAGGGGTTGAAAAACTGTTTTTT
TRBJ2-5 | TRBV27 | - | few | CASSLSAETQYF | TGTGCCAGCAGTTTATCGGCGGAGACCCAGTACTTC
TRBJ1-1 | TRBV27 | - | few | CASKMEPTGNTEAFF | TGTGCCAGCAAGATGGAACCAACGGGGAACACTGAAGCTTTCTTT
TRBJ2-7 | TRBV20-1 | TRBD2 | - | CSARDLAGGFEQYF | TGCAGTGCTAGAGATCTAGCGGGGGGGTTTGAGCAGTACTTC
TRBJ2-7 | TRBV10-3 | TRBD2 | few | CAISGTSGGESYEQYF | TGTGCCATCAGTGGGACTAGCGGGGGGGAATCCTACGAGCAGTACTTC
TRBJ2-5 | TRBV27 | TRBD1 | few | CASSSDRGYRETQYF | TGTGCCAGCAGTTCGGACAGGGGATATAGGGAGACCCAGTACTTC
TRBJ1-5 | TRBV10-3 | - | few | CAISEIKGSGQPQHF | TGTGCCATCAGTGAGATTAAGGGATCGGGTCAGCCCCAGCATTTT
TRBJ2-5 | TRBV10-3 | TRBD1 | - | CAISGQGEETQYF | TGTGCCATCAGTGGACAGGGCGAAGAGACCCAGTACTTC
TRBJ2-1 | TRBV7-2 | TRBD1 | - | CASSPTGTGSNEQFF | TGTGCCAGCAGCCCTACCGGGACAGGGAGCAATGAGCAGTTCTTC
TRBJ2-3 | TRBV4-2 | TRBD2 | - | CASSPRGLAGGLSTDTQYF | TGTGCCAGCAGCCCGCGAGGACTAGCGGGGGGACTTAGCACAGATACGCAGTATTTT
TRBJ2-7 | TRBV7-3 | TRBD1 | - | CASSFVFRPGQDPYEQYF | TGTGCCAGCAGCTTCGTATTTAGGCCGGGACAGGACCCCTACGAGCAGTACTTC
TRBJ2-5 | TRBV3-1 | - | - | CASSPASLTGETQYF | TGTGCCAGCAGCCCAGCTAGTCTCACGGGGGAGACCCAGTACTTC